Presented here are 3 T cell receptor beta chains from one specimen sequenced in a study of blood T cell repertoires in COVID-19. The protocol was immunoSEQ multiplex PCR, while the TCRdb copy is restricted to in-frame clones and leaves out a portion. Here the sample spans around 130,000 clones, roughly 81% being singletons. The material sequenced was peripheral blood. The receptors were sampled from a human donor in a cohort sampled during active COVID-19.

The chain employs TRBV19 and TRBJ2-3, with 15 nucleotides matching TRBD2. The CDR3 sequence is 18 residues long. V shed 1 base, J shed 4 bases, and the junction held 6 bases outside the gene matches. Germline V CDR1 and CDR2: LNHDA, SQIVND (reference sequence). CDR3: CASSIGTSGGALSDTQYF. The CDR3 bases are TGTGCCAGTAGTATAGGGACTAGCGGGGGGGCCCTATCAGATACGCAGTATTTT.

The V gene is TRBV28, the J gene TRBJ1-6; TRBD1 matches at 8 bases. CDR1 MDHEN and CDR2 SYDVKM come from the germline V gene. The V and J ends lost 6 bases and 8 bases, in that order; junction bases with no gene match: 6. CDR3 size: 14 residues. CDR3 in DNA: TGTGCCAGCAGGCAGGGGGCTGGGGATTCACCCCTCCACTTT. The encoded protein is CASRQGAGDSPLHF.

The chain has TRBV29-1 and TRBJ1-2; D not certain. Looked up from germline, CDR1 is SQVTM and CDR2 is ANQGSEA. This CDR3 has 12 amino acids. The CDR3 protein is CRRVTGNYGYTF. CDR3 DNA: TGCCGAAGGGTGACGGGGAACTATGGCTACACCTTC.